One and the same sample provided the 26 T cell receptor beta chains below, sequenced in a study of tumor and adjacent non-tumor tissue in lung cancer. The template was RNA from unsorted bulk tissue. More than 3 cm separated this lung sample from the edge of the tumor. The library came from three nested PCR rounds adapted from ARM-PCR protocols. TCRdb re-called the multiplex PCR reads through MiXCR, storing one row per CDR3 protein. The sample has 90,000 to 110,000 distinct CDR3 sequences, roughly three fifths seen once; the top ten hold 15% to 20%. The source material was distant non-tumor lung tissue. The receptors stem from a man aged 55 to 70 with non-small cell lung cancer.

V and J are TRBV6-6 and TRBJ2-7; no definite D call. CDR1 is MNHNY and CDR2 is SVGAGI in the germline V gene (reference sequence). V lost 0 bases and J 5 bases, leaving 17 bases between the germline ends. The CDR3 extends over 16 amino acids. The CDR3 DNA sequence: TGTGCCAGCAGTTACTCGACATTGGGATCTGATGACGAGCAGTACTTC. Protein: CASSYSTLGSDDEQYF.

This clonotype occurred once. This chain uses TRBV5-1 with TRBJ2-3; D might be TRBD2 (6 bases). CDR1 and CDR2 (germline): SGHRS, YFSETQ. CDR3 length equals 15 residues. Trimming cost V 4 bases and J 2 bases, with 14 bases left between them. The CDR3 loop reads CASSGLRGPTDTQYF. The CDR3 region has the DNA TGCGCCAGCAGCGGACTAAGGGGCCCCACAGATACGCAGTATTTT.

Comment on this clonotype: No conserved phenylalanine or tryptophan ends this CDR3, so it is likely a read error. The V and J genes are TRBV6-2 or TRBV6-3 and TRBJ2-7; the D is unclear. Per germline, CDR1 MNHEY and CDR2 SVGEGT. The CDR3 extends over 16 amino acids. The CDR3 nucleotides are TGTGCCAGTAGTTACCCGGACGCCCTGAGCTCCTACGAGCAGTACTAC. It translates to CASSYPDALSSYEQYY.

Notes on this clonotype: This sequence may be a read error, since a much larger clone differs from it by one base. The genes are TRBV7-9 and TRBJ2-1, with TRBD2 matching 8 bases. Germline V gene sequence: CDR1 SEHNR, CDR2 FQNEAQ (reference sequence). The CDR3 runs to 16 residues. After removal of 1 base from V and 3 bases from J, the junction contained 5 bases not matched to a gene. The CDR3: CASSLVLAGCYNEQFF. The DNA for the CDR3 is TGTGCCAGCAGCTTAGTCCTAGCGGGCTGCTACAATGAGCAGTTCTTC.

The sample holds a few counts of this clonotype. A much more abundant neighbour one base away suggests this may be a read error. The rearrangement uses TRBV12-3 or TRBV12-4 and TRBJ1-6, with D unclear. This CDR3 has 12 residues. The CDR3 region has the DNA TGTGTCAGCAGTTCTATGGGTTCACCCCTCCACTTT. It specifies CVSSSMGSPLHF.

This clonotype showed up just a few times. A read error may explain this, as a much larger clone is one base away. The V call is TRBV4-1, the J call TRBJ1-3, with 10 bases aligning to TRBD1. Germline lookup yields CDR1 MGHRA and CDR2 YSYEKL. Trimming took 0 bases from V and 9 from J; bases not matched to a gene: 11. This CDR3 comprises 17 residues. The CDR3 region is CASSQDLGQGRGGTIYF. In DNA, the CDR3 is TGCGCCAGCAGCCAAGATCTGGGACAGGGGAGGGGTGGCACCATATATTTT.

This clonotype was counted many times. The chain is built from TRBV5-1 and TRBJ1-1; 9 nucleotides line up with TRBD1. CDR3 length equals 16 residues. The germline CDR1 and CDR2 sequences are SGHRS and YFSETQ. J gave up 0 bases and V 3 bases, and 6 bases lay outside the gene matches. CDR3 in DNA: TGCGCCAGCAGCTGGGGAGGGACAGGGTTGAACACTGAAGCTTTCTTT. Its translation is CASSWGGTGLNTEAFF.

As concerns this clonotype: The junction and the germline gene differ at one end; a read error may be behind it. The V gene is TRBV5-5, the J gene TRBJ2-2; D not certain. Germline-derived CDR1 and CDR2 are SGHKS and YYEKEE (reference sequence). This CDR3 is built from 12 residues. In nucleotides, the CDR3 is TGTGCTAGCAGTTTGTATGGCGGGGAGCTGTTTTTT. Encoded protein: CASSLYGGELFF.

This rearrangement joins TRBV2 to TRBJ2-1, with D tentatively TRBD1 (5 bases). V shed 3 bases and J shed 3 bases, with 12 bases lying between them. Germline V lookup: CDR1 SNHLY, CDR2 FYNNEI. This CDR3 is 15 amino acids long. The CDR3 nucleotides read TGTGCCAGCAGTGATAGACAGATCTTCTACAATGAGCAGTTCTTC. It codes for CASSDRQIFYNEQFF.

In the case of this clonotype: This likely comes from a read error, as the CDR3 has no conserved phenylalanine or tryptophan at its end. The chain employs TRBV4-3 and TRBJ1-2; weak D call: TRBD1 (5 bases). This CDR3 is built from 15 residues. Germline values: CDR1 LGHNA, CDR2 YSLEER. The CDR3 DNA reads as TGCGCCTGCAGCCAAGTGGGAAACAGGAACTATGGCTACACCTTG. As protein: CACSQVGNRNYGYTL.

Remarks on this clonotype: Sequence at one end of the junction differs from germline and may be a read error. The chain employs TRBV5-6 and TRBJ2-3; maybe TRBD2 (5 bases). Per the germline V gene, CDR1 is SGHDT and CDR2 is YYEEEE. The CDR3 is 16 residues long. In nucleotides, the CDR3 is TGTGCCAGCAGCTTGGACCCTCGACTACGCACCGATACGCAGTATTTT. Its protein product is CASSLDPRLRTDTQYF.

As to this clonotype: An end of the junction differs from the germline gene, which may be a read error. This chain connects TRBV6-5 to TRBJ1-2; 9 bases agree with TRBD1. The CDR3 loop spans 13 amino acids. Germline V gene lookup returns CDR1 MNHEY and CDR2 SVGAGI. The CDR3 loop is CPSSWGQGKGCTF. The CDR3 bases are TGTCCCAGCAGTTGGGGACAGGGAAAGGGCTGCACCTTC.

This clonotype was observed once. The CDR3 does not end in the conserved phenylalanine or tryptophan, so this is likely a read error. The chain couples TRBV4-3 to TRBJ2-7, with D hard to call. The CDR3 spans 15 residues. Germline V CDR1 and CDR2: LGHNA, YSLEER. The DNA for the CDR3 is TGCGCCAGCAGCCAAGCGCAAGGACCAGCCTACAAGCAGTACCTC. Its translation is CASSQAQGPAYKQYL.

This clonotype was picked up many times. The chain has TRBV12-3 or TRBV12-4 and TRBJ2-3; D gene ambiguous. CDR3 length: 11 amino acids. V was cut by 7 bases and J by 3 bases, with 5 bases left in between. The CDR3 nucleotides are TGTGCCAGCACTCTGACAGATACGCAGTATTTT. Amino acids: CASTLTDTQYF.

This clonotype has a count of ten or more. The chain couples TRBV6-1 to TRBJ1-2; TRBD1 agrees at 7 bases. After removal of 10 bases from V and 4 bases from J, the junction contained 9 bases not matched to a gene. This CDR3 has 13 residues. Germline-derived CDR1 and CDR2 are MNHNS and SASEGT. The CDR3 nucleotides are TGTGCCACCGAGGGGGCGCAGGGCTATGGCTACACCTTC. Its translation: CATEGAQGYGYTF.

A note on this clonotype: A much larger clone lies one base from this, so it may be a read error. The J gene is TRBJ2-3, the V gene TRBV7-8; D remains ambiguous. V shed 0 bases and J shed 2 bases, with 12 bases lying between them. CDR1 and CDR2 (germline): SGHVS, FQNEAQ. This CDR3 has 16 residues. The CDR3, as DNA: TGTGCCAGCAGCTTAGCGCCCCGAGGAAACACAGATACGCAGTATTTT. It is translated as CASSLAPRGNTDTQYF. The full variable domain, with the rest looked up from reference TRBV7-8 and TRBJ2-3, is GAGVSQSPRYKVAKRGQDVALRCDPISGHVSLFWYQQALGQGPEFLTYFQNEAQLDKSGLPSDRFFAERPEGSVSTLKIQRTQQEDSAVYLCASSLAPRGNTDTQYFGPGTRLTVL.

Comment on this clonotype: Since a much larger clone is just one base distant, this may be a read error. CDR3 sequence (DNA): TGCAGTGCCTCAGAGAACACTGAAGCTTTCTTT. This encodes CSASENTEAFF. The rearrangement joins TRBV20-1 to TRBJ1-1; the D is unclear. The CDR3 has 11 amino acids. In germline, CDR1 is DFQATT, CDR2 SNEGSKA (reference sequence). V was cut by 6 bases and J by 1 base, with 6 bases left in between.

This clonotype was observed a few times. A much larger clone is a single base away; this may be a read error. The rearrangement uses TRBV5-6 and TRBJ2-2; TRBD1 might be the D (5 bases). The ends were cut back, 0 bases at V and 3 bases at J, with 12 bases in the middle. The CDR3 contains 16 residues. The germline CDR1 and CDR2 sequences are SGHDT and YYEEEE. CDR3 residues: CASSLVRARDTGELFF. CDR3 DNA: TGTGCCAGCAGCTTGGTCAGGGCCCGAGACACCGGGGAGCTGTTTTTT.

This clonotype was seen ten or more times. The chain's CDR3 is CSALGQGGYEQYF. CDR3 DNA: TGCAGTGCACTAGGACAGGGGGGGTACGAGCAGTACTTC. This chain links TRBV20-1 with TRBJ2-7; TRBD1 matches at 10 bases. The CDR3 length is 13 residues. After removal of 6 bases from V and 4 bases from J, the junction contained 6 bases not matched to a gene. CDR1 and CDR2 from the germline V gene are DFQATT and SNEGSKA (reference sequence).

Regarding this clonotype: A junction boundary mismatches the germline segment, possibly from a read error. This sequence joins TRBV11-1 and TRBJ2-1, with D possibly being TRBD2 (6 bases). The CDR3 is 18 amino acids. Germline V gives CDR1 SGHAT, CDR2 FQDESV (reference sequence). The CDR3 DNA reads TGTGCCAGCAGCTTAGCCCACGGTAGCGGCCTTGAGGTAAATGAGCACTTCTTC. Protein product: CASSLAHGSGLEVNEHFF.

The chain uses TRBV7-9 and TRBJ1-5, with 7 bases matching TRBD1. Germline assignment: CDR1 SEHNR and CDR2 FQNEAQ (reference sequence). The CDR3 loop spans 14 amino acids. The V segment lost 4 bases and the J segment 4 bases; nucleotides outside the gene matches: 4. This CDR3 is CASSYPGQNQPQHF. The CDR3, as DNA: TGTGCCAGCAGCTACCCGGGACAGAATCAGCCCCAGCATTTT.

This clonotype was seen just once. A junction boundary mismatches the germline segment, possibly from a read error. The J gene is TRBJ2-7, the V gene TRBV29-1; a weak D match, TRBD1 (5 bases). The CDR3 runs 13 residues. Germline V lookup: CDR1 SQVTM, CDR2 ANQGSEA. For the CDR3, the DNA is TGCAGCGTCCAACAGGAGCAGGGCTACGAGCAGTATTTC. It is translated as CSVQQEQGYEQYF.

This clonotype was seen ten or more times. V usage is TRBV12-3 or TRBV12-4 and J usage is TRBJ1-2; 9 positions agree with TRBD1. The CDR3 contains 14 residues. Losses at the gene ends were 7 bases for V and 5 bases for J; bases not matched to a gene: 8. The CDR3 DNA reads as TGTGCCAGCACCCCGACAGGGGGAGGGTATGGCTACACCTTC. It encodes CASTPTGGGYGYTF.

To note about this clonotype: One junction end does not reproduce the germline sequence, and a read error may be involved. The chain links TRBV6-5 to TRBJ1-2; 7 bases are a match to TRBD1. Germline V gene data show CDR1 as MNHEY and CDR2 as SVGAGI. The CDR3 is made up of 15 amino acids. As DNA, the CDR3 is TGTGCCAGCAGGAATAACAGGGGACATCTAGATGGTTACTCCTTC. This gives the protein CASRNNRGHLDGYSF.

The table lists this clonotype with a few counts. The V and J genes are TRBV6-6 and TRBJ2-6; unclear D gene. Germline CDR1 is MNHNY and CDR2 is SVGAGI (reference sequence). The CDR3 consists of 17 residues. V was pared by 10 bases and J by 0 bases, with 19 bases between. The CDR3 sequence: CATLRTGLLSGANVLTF. CDR3 nucleotide sequence: TGTGCCACTCTGAGGACCGGTTTACTCTCTGGGGCCAACGTCCTGACTTTC.

A note on this clonotype: A junction end diverges from the germline sequence, so it may reflect a read error. This chain connects TRBV11-1 to TRBJ2-7; no reliable D call. Germline lookup yields CDR1 SGHAT and CDR2 FQDESV (reference sequence). The CDR3 has 14 amino acids. The CDR3 protein is CTSNSIGSSYEQYF. The CDR3 coding sequence is TGTACCAGCAACTCCATAGGGTCTTCCTACGAGCAGTACTTC.